A selection of T cell receptor beta chains follows, all from one sample in a study of PD-1 blockade in classical Hodgkin lymphoma. The repertoire was sequenced with immunoSEQ multiplex PCR; TCRdb's copy has only in-frame clones and lacks some. The profile shows approximately 58,000 clones, roughly 90% of them singletons. The input for sequencing was peripheral blood mononuclear cells (PBMCs), taken before the second cycle of nivolumab. These receptor sequences come from a human donor with classical Hodgkin lymphoma. Each CDR3 is given with its conserved first and last residue. Each record gives: CDR3 DNA, CDR3 protein, clone size, J gene, D gene, V gene. The D gene is left open where the match is weak. Clone size appears in some rows only: once, few, many, or a class for an expanded clone.

TGTGCCAGCAGCTTAGCGTGGGAATTACTAGCGGGAGAACCCTACGAGCAGTACTTC,CASSLAWELLAGEPYEQYF,-,TRBJ2-7,TRBD2,TRBV7-9
TGTGCCAGCAGCGATGGACAGCACACCGGGGAGCTGTTTTTT,CASSDGQHTGELFF,-,TRBJ2-2,-,TRBV7-3
TGTGCCAGCAGTTTAGGTCAACTCAATCAGCCCCAGCATTTT,CASSLGQLNQPQHF,-,TRBJ1-5,-,TRBV27
TGTGCCAGCAGCTTGTCTAGCGGGAGCGTGGCCGGGGAGCTGTTTTTT,CASSLSSGSVAGELFF,-,TRBJ2-2,TRBD2,TRBV7-2
TGTGCCAGCAACGCGAATAGGGGAGCCACAGATACGCAGTATTTT,CASNANRGATDTQYF,-,TRBJ2-3,-,TRBV2
TGCGCCAGCAGCCAAGATTTCAGCGGGAGGGGTAATGAGCAGTTCTTC,CASSQDFSGRGNEQFF,-,TRBJ2-1,TRBD2,TRBV4-3
TGTGCCAGCCACCCGGGACAAGGATCCGCAGATACGCAGTATTTT,CASHPGQGSADTQYF,-,TRBJ2-3,-,TRBV2
TGTGCCAGCAGCCACCGGGACGCATCCCTCTCCTACAATGAGCAGTTCTTC,CASSHRDASLSYNEQFF,-,TRBJ2-1,-,TRBV7-2
TGTGCCAGCGACCGACTTCCCCGGGGGGCTGCTATCCACGAGCAGTACTTC,CASDRLPRGAAIHEQYF,-,TRBJ2-7,-,TRBV7-8
TGTGCCAGCAGTTCCCTGGGGGAGACCCAGTACTTC,CASSSLGETQYF,-,TRBJ2-5,-,TRBV27
TGTGCCAGTATTATGGCGCCTAACTATGGCTACACCTTC,CASIMAPNYGYTF,few,TRBJ1-2,-,TRBV19
TGTGCCAGCTCACCCGGTGGGGCGGGAGCCAATGAGCAGTTCTTC,CASSPGGAGANEQFF,-,TRBJ2-1,TRBD2,TRBV18